The 16 T cell receptor beta chains in this list originate from one sample, sequenced in a study of T-cell memory formation after mild COVID-19. In TCRdb, the 5' RACE reads were re-called with MiXCR into one record per CDR3 protein. Here the sample spans under 550,000 distinct CDR3 sequences, around 17% being singletons. The material sequenced was PBMCs or a T cell subset sorted from them (not recorded which). Receptors were obtained from a man between 18 and 29 years old who had mild COVID-19 (a few samples of this study predate the infection). Cell type and time point are not known.

This clonotype was detected once. This CDR3 fails to terminate in the conserved phenylalanine or tryptophan, so it likely reflects a read error. The chain uses TRBV10-3 and TRBJ2-1; 9 bases are shared with TRBD1. This CDR3 is 15 amino acids long. Per germline, CDR1 ENHRY and CDR2 SYGVKD. Losses at the gene ends were 2 bases for V and 1 base for J; bases not matched to a gene: 0. DNA for the CDR3: TGTGCCATCAGTGAGGACAGGGGGTCCTACAATGAGCAGTTCTTA. Protein product: CAISEDRGSYNEQFL.

This clonotype was found a few times. The chain has TRBV14 and TRBJ1-1; D is undetermined. V shed 5 bases and J shed 3 bases, with 13 bases lying between them. Germline-derived CDR1 and CDR2 are SGHDN and FVKESK. CDR3 size: 14 residues. The CDR3 loop is CASSGFYGDTEAFF. In nucleotides, the CDR3 is TGTGCCAGCAGCGGGTTTTACGGGGACACTGAAGCTTTCTTT.

The chain uses TRBV29-1 and TRBJ1-1; 9 positions agree with TRBD1. Germline V CDR1 and CDR2: SQVTM, ANQGSEA. V lost 4 bases and J lost 1; bases outside the gene matches: 4. The CDR3 is 14 residues long. The CDR3 DNA follows: TGCAGCGTTGCCTTGACAGGGGGGAACACTGAAGCTTTCTTT. Its translation is CSVALTGGNTEAFF.

This sequence joins TRBV7-9 and TRBJ2-2, with no clear D. Trimming left V 4 bases short and J 7 bases short, with 4 bases between. The CDR3 runs 11 residues. Germline-derived CDR1 and CDR2 are SEHNR and FQNEAQ (reference sequence). The CDR3, as DNA: TGTGCCAGCAGCTACAACGGGGAGCTGTTTTTT. It is translated as CASSYNGELFF.

This CDR3 is CASSTLRGTSGNEQFF. The DNA of the CDR3 is TGTGCCAGCAGCACCCTGAGGGGGACTAGCGGCAATGAGCAGTTCTTC. The V gene is TRBV7-8, the J gene TRBJ2-1; TRBD2 matches 11 bases. Germline V gene data show CDR1 as SGHVS and CDR2 as FQNEAQ. The CDR3 is made up of 16 amino acids. V dropped 5 bases and J dropped 6; count of bases not matched to a gene: 9.

In this sample, this clonotype turned up a few times. The genes are TRBV4-2 and TRBJ2-7; D uncertain. Trimming left V 4 bases short and J 1 base short, with 14 bases between. The germline V gene has CDR1 LGHNA and CDR2 YNFKEQ. The CDR3 loop spans 15 amino acids. The CDR3 region has the DNA TGTGCCAGCAGCCTAGAGATTACACCTTCCTACGAGCAGTACGTC. It encodes CASSLEITPSYEQYV.

Of note for this clonotype: Germline is not matched at one junction end, which may reflect a read error. The chain has TRBV12-3 or TRBV12-4 and TRBJ1-3; D not certain. This CDR3 is built from 12 residues. The CDR3 sequence: CASSQPGNTIYF. CDR3 DNA sequence: TGTGCCAGCAGTCAGCCTGGGAACACCATATATTTT.

This clonotype showed up just once. One base away lies a much larger clone, so this may be a sequencing read error. This rearrangement joins TRBV7-2 to TRBJ2-1; D gene ambiguous. The germline CDR1 and CDR2 sequences are SGHTA and FQGNSA. Trimming took 1 base from V and 0 from J, leaving 7 bases between them. The CDR3 is 15 residues long. The CDR3 region has the DNA TGTGCCAGCAGCTTAGGGCCAGACTCCTACAATGAGCAGTTCTTC. The encoded protein is CASSLGPDSYNEQFF.

The chain combines TRBV20-1 with TRBJ2-3; D may be TRBD1 (5 bases). Germline CDR1 reads DFQATT; CDR2 reads SNEGSKA (reference sequence). V was cut by 1 base and J by 5 bases, with 13 bases left in between. The CDR3 contains 14 residues. CDR3 DNA: TGCAGTGCTAGAGGAAACCTCAGGGAAGATACGCAGTATTTT. Amino acids: CSARGNLREDTQYF.

This clonotype was picked up a small number of times. The chain is built from TRBV18 and TRBJ1-1; 11 nucleotides match TRBD1. Germline V gives CDR1 KGHSH, CDR2 LQKENI. The CDR3 has 17 residues. The J segment lost 0 bases and the V segment lost 4 bases, leaving 7 bases of the junction unmatched. The CDR3 DNA sequence: TGTGCCAGCTCACTGCGGACAGGGGGCATCGTGAACACTGAAGCTTTCTTT. Amino acid sequence: CASSLRTGGIVNTEAFF.

The chain joins TRBV6-2 or TRBV6-3 to TRBJ2-7, with D hard to call. V lost 6 bases, J lost 0 bases, and 12 bases lay in between. Germline V gene data show CDR1 as MNHEY and CDR2 as SVGEGT. CDR3 length: 14 amino acids. CDR3 coding DNA: TGTGCCAGCAGACCCGCAGCCTTCTCCTACGAGCAGTACTTC. Amino acid sequence: CASRPAAFSYEQYF.

This clonotype turned up a few times. V usage is TRBV7-2 and J usage is TRBJ2-7; 8 bases are shared with TRBD1. After removal of 5 bases from V and 3 bases from J, the junction contained 6 bases not matched to a gene. Looked up from germline, CDR1 is SGHTA and CDR2 is FQGNSA. The CDR3 covers 14 residues. In nucleotides, the CDR3 is TGTGCCAGCAGCCCGACAGGGGTCGTCTACGAGCAGTACTTC. It translates to CASSPTGVVYEQYF. The entire variable domain, with the rest obtained from reference TRBV7-2 and TRBJ2-7, is as follows: GAGVSQSPSNKVTEKGKDVELRCDPISGHTALYWYRQSLGQGLEFLIYFQGNSAPDKSGLPSDRFSAERTGGSVSTLTIQRTQQEDSAVYLCASSPTGVVYEQYFGPGTRLTVT.

The CDR3 coding sequence is TGCGCCAGCAGGCCGGGACAGGCAAATGAGCAGTTCTTC. Translating gives CASRPGQANEQFF. The V gene is TRBV5-1, the J gene TRBJ2-1; 8 nucleotides match TRBD1. Per germline, CDR1 SGHRS and CDR2 YFSETQ. The junction had 5 bases not matched to a gene; V was cut back by 5 bases and J by 7 bases. CDR3 length: 13 residues.

The genes are TRBV5-1 and TRBJ1-6; D unresolved. The CDR3 totals 15 residues. Germline-derived CDR1 and CDR2 are SGHRS and YFSETQ. Trimming removed 1 base from V and 3 bases from J, with 8 bases in between. CDR3 in amino acids: CASSLQMNYNSPLHF. CDR3 DNA: TGCGCCAGCAGCTTGCAGATGAACTATAATTCACCCCTCCACTTT.

The chain joins TRBV7-3 to TRBJ2-1, with D unresolved. Trimming removed 4 bases from V and 6 bases from J, with 7 bases in between. This CDR3 spans 12 amino acids. Germline V gene data show CDR1 as SGHTA and CDR2 as FQGTGA. CDR3 sequence reads: CASSSVGNEQFF. The CDR3 DNA reads TGTGCCAGCAGCTCGGTCGGCAATGAGCAGTTCTTC. The full variable domain, its missing parts supplied by reference TRBV7-3 and TRBJ2-1, is GAGVSQTPSNKVTEKGKYVELRCDPISGHTALYWYRQSLGQGPEFLIYFQGTGAADDSGLPNDRFFAVRPEGSVSTLKIQRTERGDSAVYLCASSSVGNEQFFGPGTRLTVL.

This clonotype has just a few counts. The rearrangement joins TRBV2 to TRBJ1-5, with D perhaps TRBD1 (5 bases). Trimming removed 6 bases at V and 4 bases at J, with 13 bases between. CDR3 length equals 14 residues. Germline V CDR1 and CDR2: SNHLY, FYNNEI. The CDR3 sequence: CASSPRASNQPQHF. The CDR3 region has the DNA TGTGCCAGCAGCCCCAGGGCGAGTAATCAGCCCCAGCATTTT. The full variable domain, completed using reference TRBV2 and TRBJ1-5, is EPEVTQTPSHQVTQMGQEVILRCVPISNHLYFYWYRQILGQKVEFLVSFYNNEISEKSEIFDDQFSVERPDGSNFTLKIRSTKLEDSAMYFCASSPRASNQPQHFGDGTRLSIL.